This entry lists 4 T cell receptor beta chains sequenced from one sample in a study of PD-1 blockade in classical Hodgkin lymphoma. TCRdb keeps only in-frame clones here, not all; method: immunoSEQ multiplex PCR. This sample has about 17,000 clones, with about four fifths found just once. Time point in this sample: cycle 4 day 1 (C4D1), after more than five weeks of nivolumab. All patients experienced relapse after autologous stem cell transplantation, and brentuximab vedotin exposure was variable. The source material was peripheral blood mononuclear cells (PBMCs), sampled before the fourth cycle of nivolumab. The receptor set was obtained from a human donor with classical Hodgkin lymphoma.

V is TRBV10-2 and J is TRBJ1-5; 7 bases align to TRBD1. This CDR3 comprises 15 residues. Per germline, CDR1 WSHSY and CDR2 SAAADI. V lost 6 bases to trimming and J lost 2 bases; unmatched junction nucleotides: 7. The CDR3 protein is CASSETGLGNQPQHF. DNA of the CDR3: TGCGCCAGCAGCGAGACAGGGTTGGGCAATCAGCCCCAGCATTTT.

This chain uses TRBV5-1 with TRBJ1-1, with a possible D match to TRBD1 (6 bases). Trimming left V 0 bases short and J 2 bases short, with 11 bases between. Germline V gene sequence: CDR1 SGHRS, CDR2 YFSETQ. CDR3 length: 15 residues. The DNA for the CDR3 is TGCGCCAGCAGCTTGGCGCAGGGGATTAACACTGAAGCTTTCTTT. It codes for CASSLAQGINTEAFF.

The J gene is TRBJ1-2, the V gene TRBV21-1; TRBD1, as called in the table, went unchecked against the DNA. TRBV21-1 is tagged as a pseudogene. The CDR3 totals 19 residues. CDR3 sequence reads: CASSKYNFRRGPRYYGYTF. The CDR3 DNA reads TGTGCCAGCAGCAAATATAACTTTAGGAGGGGGCCCCGCTACTATGGCTACACCTTC.

The chain recombines TRBV11-3 with TRBJ2-7; D remains ambiguous. Trimming shortened V by 1 base and J by 1 base, and 14 bases separated the two germline ends. In germline, CDR1 is SGHNT, CDR2 YENEEA. CDR3 length: 16 residues. The CDR3 coding sequence is TGTGCCAGCAGCTTAGTTAACCGACGCCATTCCTACGAGCAGTACTTC. It is translated as CASSLVNRRHSYEQYF.